This T cell receptor (beta chain) was sequenced in a study of blood T cell repertoires in COVID-19. Per the germline V gene, CDR1 is SGHAT and CDR2 is FQNNGV. V was shortened by 5 bases and J by 3 bases, with 24 bases between the two germline ends. The CDR3 is 18 residues long. Sequencing used immunoSEQ multiplex PCR; TCRdb keeps in-frame clones, though not all of them. Of around 65,000 clones listed, 82% are singletons. Sequenced input: peripheral blood. This sequence was found in a human donor in a cohort sampled during active COVID-19. The chain uses TRBV11-2 and TRBJ2-3, with D possibly matching TRBD1 (6 bases). The CDR3 is CASSVRFEQDSLTDTQYF. The CDR3, as DNA: TGTGCCAGCAGCGTACGCTTCGAACAGGACAGTTTAACAGATACGCAGTATTTT. The complete variable domain, with remaining parts taken from reference TRBV11-2 and TRBJ2-3, reads EAGVAQSPRYKIIEKRQSVAFWCNPISGHATLYWYQQILGQGPKLLIQFQNNGVVDDSQLPKDRFSAERLKGVDSTLKIQPAKLEDSAVYLCASSVRFEQDSLTDTQYFGPGTRLTVL.